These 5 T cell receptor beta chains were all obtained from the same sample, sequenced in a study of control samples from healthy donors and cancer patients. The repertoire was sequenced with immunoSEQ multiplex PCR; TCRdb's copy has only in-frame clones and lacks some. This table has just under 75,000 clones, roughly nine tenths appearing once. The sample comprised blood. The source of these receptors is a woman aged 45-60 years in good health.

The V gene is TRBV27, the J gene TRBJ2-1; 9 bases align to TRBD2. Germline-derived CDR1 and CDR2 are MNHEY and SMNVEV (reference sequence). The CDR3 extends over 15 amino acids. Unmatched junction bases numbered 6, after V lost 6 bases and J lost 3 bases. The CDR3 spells CASSLSTSGYNEQFF. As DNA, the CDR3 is TGTGCCAGCAGCCTATCGACTAGCGGCTACAATGAGCAGTTCTTC.

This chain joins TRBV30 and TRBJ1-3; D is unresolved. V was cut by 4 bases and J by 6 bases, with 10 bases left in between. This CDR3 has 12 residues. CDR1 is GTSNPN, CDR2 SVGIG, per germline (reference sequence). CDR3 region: CAWKGPINTIYF. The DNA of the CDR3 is TGTGCCTGGAAAGGACCCATAAACACCATATATTTT.

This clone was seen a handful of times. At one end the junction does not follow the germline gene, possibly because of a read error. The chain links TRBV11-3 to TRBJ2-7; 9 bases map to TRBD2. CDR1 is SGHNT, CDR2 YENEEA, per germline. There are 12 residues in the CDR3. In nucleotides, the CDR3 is TGTGCCGGCCTCCGCGGGAGGGCTCGGCACTGCTTC. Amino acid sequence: CAGLRGRARHCF.

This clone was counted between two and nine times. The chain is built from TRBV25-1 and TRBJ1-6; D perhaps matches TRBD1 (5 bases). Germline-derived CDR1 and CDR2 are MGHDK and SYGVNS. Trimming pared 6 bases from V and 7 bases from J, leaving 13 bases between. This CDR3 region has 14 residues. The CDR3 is CASSPGGANSPLHF. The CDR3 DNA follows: TGTGCCAGCAGCCCCGGAGGGGCGAATTCACCCCTCCACTTT.

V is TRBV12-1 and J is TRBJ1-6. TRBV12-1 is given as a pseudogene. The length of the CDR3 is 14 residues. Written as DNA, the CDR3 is TGTGCCAGCAGCCCCCCCGGGGGGAATTCACCCCTCCACTTT. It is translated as CASSPPGGNSPLHF.